The 4 T cell receptor beta chains given below trace back to one sample, sequenced in a study of blood T cell repertoires in COVID-19. Assay: immunoSEQ multiplex PCR; the TCRdb copy retains only in-frame clones and omits some. The sample lists some 250,000 clones, around four fifths seen once, with roughly 8.7% in the top ten. The sample consisted of peripheral blood. Every receptor here comes from a man aged 40-50 years with active or convalescent COVID-19.

This clone has only one observation. The chain couples TRBV7-8 to TRBJ1-6; TRBD1 might be the D (5 bases). From germline, CDR1 is SGHVS and CDR2 FQNEAQ. CDR3 length: 15 residues. Trimming took 2 bases from V and 10 from J, leaving 15 bases between them. This chain's CDR3 is CASSLYAGGGSPLHF. The DNA of the CDR3 is TGTGCCAGCAGCTTATATGCCGGGGGAGGATCACCCCTCCACTTT.

This chain uses TRBV19 with TRBJ1-2; TRBD1 matches at 9 bases. The V segment lost 2 bases and the J segment 0 bases; nucleotides outside the gene matches: 4. The CDR3 totals 16 residues. Germline loops: CDR1 LNHDA, CDR2 SQIVND (reference sequence). The CDR3 spells CASSIRQGVTNYGYTF. CDR3 DNA: TGTGCCAGTAGTATACGACAGGGGGTTACTAACTATGGCTACACCTTC.

The V call is TRBV4-1, the J call TRBJ2-5, with 8 nucleotides matching TRBD2. This CDR3 spans 13 amino acids. CDR1 and CDR2 (germline): MGHRA, YSYEKL. Trimming cost V 2 bases and J 4 bases; bases outside gene matches: 0. The CDR3 DNA reads as TGCGCCAGCAGCCAACTAGCGGGAGAGACCCAGTACTTC. Its protein is CASSQLAGETQYF.

This chain joins TRBV7-8 and TRBJ1-1, with 9 bases identical to TRBD1. The V gene end was trimmed by 5 bases and the J gene end by 5 bases; junction bases not matched to a gene: 9. Per the germline V gene, CDR1 is SGHVS and CDR2 is FQNEAQ. This CDR3 is 15 amino acids long. As DNA, the CDR3 is TGTGCCAGCAGCCGAGAGGACAGGGGTTGGACTGAAGCTTTCTTT. Translating it yields CASSREDRGWTEAFF.